This T cell receptor (beta chain) was recovered during a study of T cell repertoires in cytomegalovirus infection. Germline V gene data show CDR1 as SGHTA and CDR2 as FQGNSA. V lost 4 bases and J 2 bases, leaving 17 bases between the germline ends. CDR3 length: 17 amino acids. In TCRdb, the reads were re-called with MiXCR into one record per CDR3 protein. The data contain more than 650,000 distinct CDR3 sequences, less than 40% of them seen just once; the ten biggest clones take up roughly 2.9%. In this sample, this clonotype turned up many times. This TCR came from a human donor in good health (CMV status not recorded). Some clones in this sample may be carry-over from other donors' samples. What was sequenced was PBMCs. This chain uses TRBV7-2 with TRBJ2-2, with no clear D. The CDR3 sequence is CASSSGRILLNTGELFF. The CDR3 bases are TGTGCCAGCAGCTCAGGACGTATTCTACTTAACACCGGGGAGCTGTTTTTT.